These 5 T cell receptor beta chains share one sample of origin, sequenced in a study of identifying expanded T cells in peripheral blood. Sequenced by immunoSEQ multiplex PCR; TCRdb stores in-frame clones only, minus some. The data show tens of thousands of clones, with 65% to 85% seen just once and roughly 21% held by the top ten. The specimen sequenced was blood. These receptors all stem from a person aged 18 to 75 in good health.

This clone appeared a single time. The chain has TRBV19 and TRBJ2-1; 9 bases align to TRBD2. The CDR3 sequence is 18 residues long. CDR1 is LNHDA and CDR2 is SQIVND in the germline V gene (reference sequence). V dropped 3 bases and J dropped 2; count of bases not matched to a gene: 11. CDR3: CASSIPPRASGAYNEQFF. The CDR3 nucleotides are TGTGCCAGTAGTATTCCCCCTCGGGCTAGCGGGGCCTACAATGAGCAGTTCTTC.

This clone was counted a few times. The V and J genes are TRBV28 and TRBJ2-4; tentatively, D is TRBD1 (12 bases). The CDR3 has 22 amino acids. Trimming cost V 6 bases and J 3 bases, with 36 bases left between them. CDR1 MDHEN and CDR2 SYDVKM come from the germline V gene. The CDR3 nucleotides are TGTGCCAGCAGGGACGGGACAGGGGGCGTTAGCGGGAGGGTTCTTGACAAAAACATTCAGTACTTC. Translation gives CASRDGTGGVSGRVLDKNIQYF. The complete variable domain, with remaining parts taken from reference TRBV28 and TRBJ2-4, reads DVKVTQSSRYLVKRTGEKVFLECVQDMDHENMFWYRQDPGLGLRLIYFSYDVKMKEKGDIPEGYSVSREKKERFSLILESASTNQTSMYLCASRDGTGGVSGRVLDKNIQYFGAGTRLSVL.

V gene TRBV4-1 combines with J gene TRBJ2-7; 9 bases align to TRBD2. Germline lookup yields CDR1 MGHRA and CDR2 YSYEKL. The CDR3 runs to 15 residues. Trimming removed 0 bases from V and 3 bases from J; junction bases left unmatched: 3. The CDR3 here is CASSQEGTSFYEQYF. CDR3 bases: TGCGCCAGCAGCCAAGAGGGGACTAGCTTCTACGAGCAGTACTTC.

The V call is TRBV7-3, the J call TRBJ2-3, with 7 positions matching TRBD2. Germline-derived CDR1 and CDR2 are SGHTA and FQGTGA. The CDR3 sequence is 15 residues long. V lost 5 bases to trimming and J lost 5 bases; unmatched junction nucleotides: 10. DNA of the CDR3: TGTGCCAGCAGCCAAGGGGCGGGAGTGGTAGATACGCAGTATTTT. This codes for CASSQGAGVVDTQYF.

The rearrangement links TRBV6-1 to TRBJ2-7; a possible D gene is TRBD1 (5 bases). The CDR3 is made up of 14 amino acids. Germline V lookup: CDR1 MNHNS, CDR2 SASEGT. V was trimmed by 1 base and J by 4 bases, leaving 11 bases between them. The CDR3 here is CASSEGTTQYEQYF. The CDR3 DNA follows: TGTGCCAGCAGTGAAGGGACAACCCAGTACGAGCAGTACTTC.